This TCR beta chain was identified in a study of blood T cell repertoires in COVID-19 (dated by TCRdb to 2020 to 2021). About the full investigation: Samples from collaborators originated in the United States, Italy and Spain and spanned both the acute and convalescent phases of COVID-19. The prospective study material was composed of cDNA or gDNA derived from T cells, B-cell-depleted T cells, or PBMCs. The dataset comprised deeply sampled blood TCRbeta repertoires from subjects exposed to, actively infected with, or recovered from COVID-19. The repertoires were released in a freely available public database intended as a resource for research on the immune response to SARS-CoV-2. The samples were drawn from two sources: the first 160 participants of the ongoing ImmuneRACE study, and some 1,300 subjects contributed by 6 global collaborators. Nearly every sample came with metadata listing a de-identified subject ID, COVID-19 status, age in years and sex. Where available, HLA class I and class II types were obtained from metadata supplied by the sample provider rather than from assay-based typing.

As to this clone: Its antigen target is currently unknown. No base qualities exist here, and no much larger clone lies one base off it.

Per the germline V gene (reference sequence), LGHDT is the CDR1 and YNNKEL is the CDR2. Cut back by 0 bases and 5 bases, the V and J ends lie 8 bases apart. The CDR3 covers 14 residues, taking in both the cysteine and the phenylalanine. The CDR3 DNA has 42 bases and is translated from base 1. Whole blood was collected in K2EDTA tubes by collaborating institutions according to the institutions' own protocols. For TCRbeta analysis, collaborators shipped samples as frozen whole blood, isolated PBMCs, or DNA extracted from either of those sample types. TCRbeta CDR3 regions were amplified from genomic DNA using the immunoSEQ Assay, a bias-controlled multiplex PCR. On the study's bioinformatics: Nucleated cell counts per sample were estimated from amplification of reference gene primers within the assay. To quantify the absolute abundance of each unique TCRbeta CDR3 rearrangement, sequence reads were collapsed and filtered. For each sample, productive Simpson clonality was calculated as the square root of Simpson's diversity index across productive rearrangements. The clones in this table, taken by TCRdb from immuneACCESS, are in-frame only. Not every clone is retained; where verified, under half of the shortfall comes from an unresolved V gene, and the cause of the rest is unknown. V and J calls and clone size come straight from that table; D and trimming were deduced from the DNA. Present in this sample are 200,000 to 250,000 clones, less than 90% of which were seen just once. Under 3% of the sample is in the top ten clones.

Beyond this particular receptor, the publication reports: How much clinical and demographic metadata was included differed by source and by participant, and the metadata was provided uncurated.

The sample taken for sequencing was peripheral blood. The TCR was taken from a woman aged 70 to 79 with active or convalescent COVID-19. Recombination joined TRBV3-1 (or the pseudogene TRBV3-2) with TRBJ1-5; the D gene is unclear. DNA sequence: TGTGCCAGCAGCCAAGACCCGGGGTATCAGCCCCAGCATTTT. This translates into CASSQDPGYQPQHF.